The source of this T cell receptor beta chain is a study of blood T cells in healthy people across ages. Whole-study results and caveats: Total diversity from one million sequenced T cells was likely underestimated. Because sorting was not performed, PBMCs prevented conclusive naive versus antigen-experienced comparison.

V gave up 5 bases and J gave up 3 bases, with 7 bases separating them. Germline V gene lookup returns CDR1 MNHEY and CDR2 SVGAGI. CDR3 length: 12 amino acids. As for this clonotype: Its specificity is unknown.

Primed by a sample-barcoded 5' primer and a J-beta primer mix, a second PCR proceeded for 7 to 11 cycles. One entry per CDR3 protein, called by TCRdb with MiXCR from the 5' RACE reads. The sample yields about 780,000 distinct CDR3 sequences, around 68% seen once. The source of this sequence is a man younger than 45 in good health. This rearrangement joins TRBV6-5 to TRBJ2-5, with D uncertain. Material for sequencing was blood. CDR3 nucleotide sequence: TGTGCCAGCAGTCCAAATAAAGAGACCCAGTACTTC. Encoded protein: CASSPNKETQYF.